The rows below give T cell receptor beta chains drawn from one sample of a study of blood T cell repertoires in COVID-19. Measured with immunoSEQ multiplex PCR; TCRdb has only the in-frame clones, and not every one. The sample lists around 220,000 clones; about 80% were seen once. Input material: peripheral blood. Every receptor here comes from a woman older than 75 with COVID-19, enrolled during active disease. The CDR3 runs from the conserved cysteine through the conserved F or W. D genes are given only for firm matches. The listing skips clone size in some rows; elsewhere it reads once, few, many or a size class.

size	D	J	V	CDR3	DNA
once	NA	TRBJ1-4	TRBV28	CASSPRTENEKLFF	TGTGCCAGCAGCCCCCGGACTGAGAATGAAAAACTGTTTTTT
NA	NA	TRBJ1-5	TRBV30	CAWRVGQIKPQHF	TGTGCCTGGAGAGTTGGGCAAATCAAGCCCCAGCATTTT
NA	NA	TRBJ2-5	TRBV5-1	CASSRQVRRNQETQYF	TGCGCCAGCAGCCGCCAGGTGCGTCGCAATCAAGAGACCCAGTACTTC
NA	NA	TRBJ1-5	TRBV2	CASSREGGNQPQHF	TGTGCCAGCAGCAGGGAAGGTGGCAATCAGCCCCAGCATTTT
NA	NA	TRBJ2-1	TRBV13	CAGSWAPNNEQFF	TGTGCCGGGTCGTGGGCCCCCAACAATGAGCAGTTCTTC
once	NA	TRBJ1-5	TRBV5-5	CASSSVAIDRNQPQHF	TGTGCCAGCAGCTCCGTCGCTATCGACAGGAATCAGCCCCAGCATTTT
NA	NA	TRBJ1-2	TRBV9	CASSVGPPPGYGYTF	TGTGCCAGCAGCGTAGGGCCCCCCCCAGGGTATGGCTACACCTTC
NA	TRBD1	TRBJ1-1	TRBV27	CASSFLITGGASEAFF	TGTGCCAGCAGTTTCCTTATAACAGGGGGCGCCTCCGAAGCTTTCTTT
NA	NA	TRBJ1-1	TRBV2	CASSRESLNTEAFF	TGTGCCAGCTCTAGGGAGAGTCTGAACACTGAAGCTTTCTTT
NA	TRBD2	TRBJ2-7	TRBV10-3	CAISQTSGGYEQYF	TGTGCCATCAGTCAGACTAGCGGGGGATACGAGCAGTACTTC
NA	NA	TRBJ1-4	TRBV9	CASSVGPGDRNEKLFF	TGTGCCAGCAGCGTAGGTCCGGGGGATAGGAATGAAAAACTGTTTTTT
NA	TRBD1	TRBJ1-1	TRBV19	CASSNDRENTEAFF	TGTGCCAGTAGTAACGACAGGGAGAACACTGAAGCTTTCTTT
NA	TRBD2	TRBJ2-7	TRBV28	CASRRTSGKGEQYF	TGTGCCAGCAGGAGGACTAGCGGGAAGGGCGAGCAGTACTTC
NA	NA	TRBJ1-1	TRBV2	CASSIQSWNTEAFF	TGTGCCAGCAGTATACAGAGCTGGAACACTGAAGCTTTCTTT
NA	TRBD1	TRBJ2-7	TRBV29-1	CSVAGGQGSYEQYF	TGCAGCGTTGCCGGCGGACAGGGCTCCTACGAGCAGTACTTC
NA	TRBD2	TRBJ2-1	TRBV7-8	CASSPTLTSGGRGEQFF	TGTGCCAGCAGCCCCACCCTGACTAGCGGGGGCCGGGGTGAGCAGTTCTTC
NA	TRBD2	TRBJ2-3	TRBV7-9	CASSSSSGGTDTQYF	TGTGCCAGCAGTTCTTCTAGCGGGGGCACAGATACGCAGTATTTT
once	NA	TRBJ1-2	TRBV7-2	CASSPGGGRVYGYTF	TGTGCCAGCAGCCCCGGCGGCGGCAGGGTCTATGGCTACACCTTC
few	TRBD2	TRBJ2-2	TRBV7-3	CASSRALAGGSTGELFF	TGTGCCAGCAGCCGGGCACTAGCGGGAGGATCCACCGGGGAGCTGTTTTTT
NA	NA	TRBJ1-4	TRBV5-1	CASSPDSPYNEKLFF	TGCGCCAGCAGCCCGGACAGCCCTTATAATGAAAAACTGTTTTTT
NA	NA	TRBJ2-3	TRBV9	CASSVGGTDTQYF	TGTGCCAGCAGCGTGGGAGGCACAGATACGCAGTATTTT
NA	NA	TRBJ1-2	TRBV5-1	CASSLDAGRNGYTF	TGCGCCAGCAGCTTGGATGCAGGGAGGAATGGCTACACCTTC
NA	NA	TRBJ1-2	TRBV15	CASRGGGIISGYTF	TGTGCCAGCCGCGGGGGAGGGATTATAAGTGGCTACACCTTC
few	TRBD1	TRBJ1-6	TRBV6-5	CASSYSSGTGRSPLHF	TGTGCCAGCAGTTACTCATCCGGGACAGGGCGTTCACCCCTCCACTTT
NA	TRBD1	TRBJ1-2	TRBV18	CASSPGQRDGYTF	TGTGCCAGCTCACCGGGACAGAGAGATGGCTACACCTTC
once	TRBD1	TRBJ1-1	TRBV5-4	CASSDAKGGNGMNTEAFF	TGTGCCAGCAGCGACGCTAAAGGGGGCAATGGGATGAACACTGAAGCTTTCTTT
NA	TRBD1	TRBJ1-2	TRBV9	CASSGGTGRAAYYGYTF	TGTGCCAGCAGCGGAGGGACAGGACGTGCGGCTTACTATGGCTACACCTTC
NA	NA	TRBJ2-1	TRBV3-1/TRBV3-2	CASSTTGEQFF	TGTGCCAGCAGCACAACGGGTGAGCAGTTCTTC
NA	TRBD1	TRBJ2-7	TRBV15	CATSRDRDRGGSYEQYF	TGTGCCACCAGCAGAGATCGAGACAGGGGGGGTTCCTACGAGCAGTACTTC
NA	TRBD1	TRBJ1-1	TRBV6-6	CASSLTGGKAFF	TGTGCCAGCAGCCTGACAGGGGGTAAAGCTTTCTTT
NA	TRBD2	TRBJ2-6	TRBV13	CASSTSSGSGANVLTF	TGTGCCAGCAGCACGTCTAGCGGCTCTGGGGCCAACGTCCTGACTTTC
NA	NA	TRBJ2-1	TRBV5-1	CASSLRQSSYNEQFF	TGCGCCAGCAGCTTGAGACAGAGCTCCTACAATGAGCAGTTCTTC
NA	NA	TRBJ2-1	TRBV2	CASSEVGGFF	TGTGCCAGCAGTGAAGTGGGGGGGTTCTTC
NA	TRBD1	TRBJ2-3	TRBV6-6	CASSRRGQSSTDTQYF	TGTGCCAGCAGTCGCAGGGGGCAATCTAGCACAGATACGCAGTATTTT
NA	NA	TRBJ2-7	TRBV11-2	CASSLQSSGSYEQYF	TGTGCCAGCAGCCTCCAATCCTCGGGCTCCTACGAGCAGTACTTC